Listed here are 21 T cell receptor beta chains from one sample, sequenced in a study of cytomegalovirus exposure and HLA in healthy donors. With 60 Vbeta and 13 Jbeta primers, the PCR was carried out. Data came from immunoSEQ multiplex PCR; TCRdb stores just in-frame clones and leaves some out. The sample records about 240,000 clones, about 81% being singletons. Sequencing was carried out using PBMCs. The receptors here all came from a woman between 55 and 75 years old in good health and CMV-seropositive.

The V call is TRBV9, the J call TRBJ1-5, with D uncertain. The ends were cut back, 4 bases at V and 0 bases at J, with 11 bases in the middle. In germline, CDR1 is SGDLS, CDR2 YYNGEE. This CDR3 is built from 15 residues. Here the CDR3 reads CASSPDGYSNQPQHF. CDR3 coding DNA: TGTGCCAGCAGCCCCGACGGGTATAGCAATCAGCCCCAGCATTTT.

The V call is TRBV7-9, the J call TRBJ2-1; 12 bases match TRBD2. V lost 6 bases, J lost 5 bases, and 5 bases stayed unmatched. Germline CDR1 is SEHNR and CDR2 is FQNEAQ (reference sequence). CDR3 length equals 15 residues. CDR3: CASSSSGRVDNEQFF. CDR3 DNA sequence: TGTGCCAGCAGTTCTAGCGGGAGGGTCGACAATGAGCAGTTCTTC.

This CDR3 reads CASSAEGDPNTEAFF. DNA of the CDR3: TGTGCCAGCAGCGCCGAGGGTGACCCGAACACTGAAGCTTTCTTT. The rearrangement links TRBV9 to TRBJ1-1; D unresolved. The germline CDR1 and CDR2 sequences are SGDLS and YYNGEE. V was shortened by 3 bases and J by 1 base, with 13 bases between the two germline ends. The CDR3 covers 15 residues. The full variable domain, its missing parts supplied by reference TRBV9 and TRBJ1-1, is DSGVTQTPKHLITATGQRVTLRCSPRSGDLSVYWYQQSLDQGLQFLIQYYNGEERAKGNILERFSAQQFPDLHSELNLSSLELGDSALYFCASSAEGDPNTEAFFGQGTRLTVV.

This clone was counted once. The chain recombines TRBV25-1 with TRBJ1-1; 7 bases fit TRBD1. The V gene's germline CDR1 is MGHDK and CDR2 SYGVNS. The CDR3 runs to 14 residues. With V trimmed by 5 bases and J by 4 bases, 7 bases remained unmatched. The CDR3 coding sequence is TGTGCCAGCAGTATTTACAGGGGAAGCACTGAAGCTTTCTTT. Protein: CASSIYRGSTEAFF.

The chain carries TRBV14 and TRBJ2-7, with D possibly matching TRBD1 (6 bases). The V gene lost 4 bases and the J gene lost 0 bases, with 16 bases spanning the gap. The germline V gene encodes CDR1 SGHDN and CDR2 FVKESK. This CDR3 has 16 amino acids. The CDR3 DNA reads as TGTGCCAGCAGCCTCAGGGGTCCGCGGTTCTCCTACGAGCAGTACTTC. Protein sequence: CASSLRGPRFSYEQYF.

The count of this clone is one. This chain links TRBV2 with TRBJ1-1, with 9 bases matching TRBD1. Losses at the gene ends were 6 bases for V and 7 bases for J; bases not matched to a gene: 6. The germline V gene has CDR1 SNHLY and CDR2 FYNNEI. This CDR3 spans 13 amino acids. CDR3 sequence (DNA): TGTGCCAGCAGGTTCACAGGGGGCAGTGAAGCTTTCTTT. It encodes CASRFTGGSEAFF.

In this sample, this clone turned up once. This chain joins TRBV5-4 and TRBJ2-7; D might be TRBD1 (6 bases). CDR3 length equals 17 residues. CDR1 and CDR2 from the germline V gene are SGHNT and YYREEE (reference sequence). Between the trimmed V and J ends, which lost 5 bases and 2 bases, there was a span of 23 bases. The chain's CDR3 is CASRFTPARRGTYEQYF. CDR3 sequence (DNA): TGTGCCAGCAGGTTCACCCCGGCCCGTAGGGGGACCTACGAGCAGTACTTC.

The rearrangement joins TRBV11-2 to TRBJ2-1, with 7 bases fitting TRBD1. The length of the CDR3 is 16 residues. Germline-derived CDR1 and CDR2 are SGHAT and FQNNGV. Trimming removed 2 bases from V and 0 bases from J; junction bases left unmatched: 4. The CDR3 loop is CASSLTGQVSYNEQFF. The CDR3 bases are TGTGCCAGCAGCTTAACCGGACAGGTCTCCTACAATGAGCAGTTCTTC.

This chain connects TRBV5-1 to TRBJ2-3; tentative D call: TRBD2 (6 bases). In germline, CDR1 is SGHRS, CDR2 YFSETQ. V gave up 1 base and J gave up 0 bases, with 18 bases separating them. The CDR3 contains 18 residues. This CDR3 is CASSLKSGAAASTDTQYF. In nucleotides, the CDR3 is TGCGCCAGCAGCTTGAAATCGGGAGCTGCCGCTAGCACAGATACGCAGTATTTT.

In this sample, this clone turned up once. The rearrangement links TRBV5-1 to TRBJ2-7; 7 nucleotides line up with TRBD1. The CDR3 has 14 amino acids. From germline, CDR1 is SGHRS and CDR2 YFSETQ. Trimming took 2 bases from V and 4 from J; bases not matched to a gene: 6. The CDR3 is CASSFEGGGYEQYF. CDR3 DNA: TGCGCCAGCAGCTTTGAAGGGGGCGGGTACGAGCAGTACTTC.

This clone was detected once. The gene calls are TRBV5-1 and TRBJ2-3; weak D call: TRBD2 (5 bases). The length of the CDR3 is 14 residues. Germline lookup yields CDR1 SGHRS and CDR2 YFSETQ. Trimming pared 0 bases from V and 3 bases from J, leaving 8 bases between. DNA of the CDR3: TGCGCCAGCAGCTTGGCCAGGAGGACAGATACGCAGTATTTT. Protein product: CASSLARRTDTQYF.

This chain links TRBV19 with TRBJ2-3; 10 positions match TRBD2. Germline values: CDR1 LNHDA, CDR2 SQIVND (reference sequence). With 9 bases clipped from V and 2 bases from J, the junction kept 5 bases outside the gene matches. CDR3 length: 14 amino acids. The CDR3 coding sequence is TGTGCCAGCAACGGACTAGCGGCCACAGATACGCAGTATTTT. Translation: CASNGLAATDTQYF. The whole variable domain, remainder taken from reference TRBV19 and TRBJ2-3, is DGGITQSPKYLFRKEGQNVTLSCEQNLNHDAMYWYRQDPGQGLRLIYYSQIVNDFQKGDIAEGYSVSREKKESFPLTVTSAQKNPTAFYLCASNGLAATDTQYFGPGTRLTVL.

Worth noting for this clone: This same CDR3 is encoded by further DNA sequences in the sample. This chain links TRBV5-1 with TRBJ2-5; TRBD2 matches at 7 bases. Germline CDR1 and CDR2: SGHRS and YFSETQ. CDR3 length: 13 residues. The V segment lost 4 bases and the J segment 4 bases; nucleotides outside the gene matches: 4. CDR3 protein: CASSTGGGETQYF. The CDR3 DNA follows: TGCGCCAGCAGCACGGGAGGAGGAGAGACCCAGTACTTC.

V and J are TRBV19 and TRBJ2-1, with TRBD2 matching over 7 bases. This CDR3 spans 14 amino acids. With V trimmed by 7 bases and J by 5 bases, 8 bases remained unmatched. Germline assignment: CDR1 LNHDA and CDR2 SQIVND (reference sequence). CDR3 in amino acids: CASKAGEVNNEQFF. Here the CDR3 DNA reads TGTGCCAGTAAGGCGGGAGAGGTGAACAATGAGCAGTTCTTC.

As regards this clone: Its ends do not fully match the called genes, so a read error is possible. The chain has TRBV7-9 and TRBJ2-1; D gene uncertain. Germline-derived CDR1 and CDR2 are SEHNR and FQNEAQ (reference sequence). CDR3 length equals 11 residues. As DNA, the CDR3 is TGTTCCAGCAGCTTCCGGGATGAGCAGTTCTTC. This codes for CSSSFRDEQFF.

The gene calls are TRBV11-2 and TRBJ2-3, with 8 nucleotides matching TRBD2. The CDR3 loop spans 17 amino acids. The V gene end was trimmed by 0 bases and the J gene end by 0 bases; junction bases not matched to a gene: 5. In germline, CDR1 is SGHAT, CDR2 FQNNGV. CDR3 in amino acids: CASSLDGSSGSTDTQYF. The CDR3, as DNA: TGTGCCAGCAGCTTAGATGGCTCTAGCGGGAGCACAGATACGCAGTATTTT.

The rearrangement joins TRBV5-1 to TRBJ1-2, with D hard to call. The CDR3 spans 12 residues. V was cut by 0 bases and J by 9 bases, with 9 bases left in between. Per germline, CDR1 SGHRS and CDR2 YFSETQ. This CDR3 reads CASSLASGSYTF. The CDR3 coding sequence is TGCGCCAGCAGCTTGGCGTCCGGGAGCTACACCTTC.

The chain joins TRBV14 to TRBJ2-5; a possible D gene is TRBD2 (6 bases). Trimming pared 1 base from V and 4 bases from J, leaving 13 bases between. The V gene's germline CDR1 is SGHDN and CDR2 FVKESK. CDR3 length equals 15 residues. CDR3 sequence (DNA): TGTGCCAGCAGCCAAGTACCGGGACTGGGAGAGACCCAGTACTTC. The encoded protein is CASSQVPGLGETQYF.

The rearrangement uses TRBV7-2 and TRBJ2-1, with 10 bases matching TRBD2. The trim removed 4 bases at V and 2 bases at J, leaving 2 bases unmatched. The CDR3 runs to 15 residues. The germline V gene encodes CDR1 SGHTA and CDR2 FQGNSA. The CDR3: CASSWTSGTYNEQFF. The DNA of the CDR3 is TGTGCCAGCAGCTGGACTAGCGGTACCTACAATGAGCAGTTCTTC.

J is TRBJ2-3 and V is TRBV9, with a weak D call TRBD1 (7 bases). The CDR3 sequence is 12 residues long. CDR1 and CDR2 (germline): SGDLS, YYNGEE. The germline V and J ends were trimmed by 2 bases and 10 bases, with 11 bases remaining between them. The CDR3, as DNA: TGTGCCAGCAGCGTCGACAGGGAGGCGCAGTATTTT. This codes for CASSVDREAQYF.

The chain carries TRBV28 and TRBJ1-5, with no clear D. Per the germline V gene, CDR1 is MDHEN and CDR2 is SYDVKM. The V gene lost 3 bases and the J gene lost 3 bases, with 12 bases spanning the gap. This CDR3 spans 15 amino acids. The CDR3 DNA follows: TGTGCCAGCAGTTTTATACAGTCAAACAATCAGCCCCAGCATTTT. The encoded protein is CASSFIQSNNQPQHF.